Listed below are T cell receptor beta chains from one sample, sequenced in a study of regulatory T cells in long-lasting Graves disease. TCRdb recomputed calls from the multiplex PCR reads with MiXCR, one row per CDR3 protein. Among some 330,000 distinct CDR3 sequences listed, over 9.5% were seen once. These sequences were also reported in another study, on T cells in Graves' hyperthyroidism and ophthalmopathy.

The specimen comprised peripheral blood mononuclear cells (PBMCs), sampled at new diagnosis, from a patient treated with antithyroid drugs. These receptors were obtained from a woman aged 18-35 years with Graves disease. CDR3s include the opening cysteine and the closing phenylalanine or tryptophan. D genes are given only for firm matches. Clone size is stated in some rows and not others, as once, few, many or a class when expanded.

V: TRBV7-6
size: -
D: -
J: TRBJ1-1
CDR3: CASSPPGFAEAFF
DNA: TGTGCCAGCAGCCCGCCGGGGTTTGCTGAAGCTTTCTTT

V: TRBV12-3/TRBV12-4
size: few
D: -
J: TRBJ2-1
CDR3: CASSLEQDNEQFF
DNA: TGTGCCAGCAGTTTAGAGCAGGACAATGAGCAGTTCTTC

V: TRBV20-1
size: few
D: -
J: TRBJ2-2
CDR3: CSAVDQGRRDGGELFF
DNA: TGCAGTGCCGTCGACCAGGGCCGAAGGGATGGCGGGGAGCTGTTTTTT

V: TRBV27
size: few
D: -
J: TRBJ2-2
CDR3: CASSSYSSEGYTGELFF
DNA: TGTGCCAGCAGTTCCTATTCTAGCGAGGGTTACACCGGGGAGCTGTTTTTT

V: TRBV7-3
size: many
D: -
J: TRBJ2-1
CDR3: CASSHRGTLESNEQFF
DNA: TGTGCCAGCAGCCATCGAGGGACCCTTGAAAGCAATGAGCAGTTCTTC

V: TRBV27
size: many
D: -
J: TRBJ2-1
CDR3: CASSLRREEANEQFF
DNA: TGTGCCAGCAGTTTACGGCGGGAAGAGGCGAATGAGCAGTTCTTC

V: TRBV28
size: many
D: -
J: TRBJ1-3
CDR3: CASRPRLLVPGNTIYF
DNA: TGTGCCAGCAGGCCGCGGCTACTGGTACCTGGAAACACCATATATTTT

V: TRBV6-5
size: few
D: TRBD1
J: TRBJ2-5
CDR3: CASSYRSGGETQYF
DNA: TGTGCCAGCAGTTACAGGTCAGGGGGCGAGACCCAGTACTTC

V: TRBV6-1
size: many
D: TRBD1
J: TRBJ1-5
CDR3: CASSRTGGIRFVNQPQHF
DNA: TGTGCCAGCAGTAGGACAGGGGGCATTCGGTTTGTCAATCAGCCCCAGCATTTT

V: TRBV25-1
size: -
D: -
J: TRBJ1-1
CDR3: CASSYRAGRAEAFF
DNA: TGTGCCAGCAGTTACAGGGCCGGGAGGGCTGAAGCTTTCTTT

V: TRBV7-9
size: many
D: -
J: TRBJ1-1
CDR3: CASSLWGGLVMNTEAFF
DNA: TGTGCCAGCAGCTTATGGGGGGGTTTAGTGATGAACACTGAAGCTTTCTTT

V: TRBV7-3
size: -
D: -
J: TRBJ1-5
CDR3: CASSLFRWASYSNQPQHF
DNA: TGTGCCAGCAGCTTATTTCGATGGGCATCATATAGCAATCAGCCCCAGCATTTT

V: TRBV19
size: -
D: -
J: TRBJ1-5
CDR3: CASSMEGDPPQHF
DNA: TGTGCCAGTAGTATGGAGGGAGACCCGCCCCAGCATTTT

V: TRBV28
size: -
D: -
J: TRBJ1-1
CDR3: CASSVTRNTEAFF
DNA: TGTGCCAGCAGCGTGACGAGGAACACTGAAGCTTTCTTT

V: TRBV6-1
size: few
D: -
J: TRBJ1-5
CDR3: CASSEARSEPQHF
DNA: TGTGCCAGCAGTGAAGCGCGGTCTGAGCCCCAGCATTTT

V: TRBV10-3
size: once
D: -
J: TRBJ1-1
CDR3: CATTPGPANPEASF
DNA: TGTGCCACCACCCCTGGGCCAGCCAACCCTGAAGCTTCCTTT

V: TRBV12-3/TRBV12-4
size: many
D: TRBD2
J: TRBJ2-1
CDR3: CASSSPLSGVWGEQFF
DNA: TGTGCCAGCAGTTCGCCTTTAAGCGGGGTGTGGGGTGAGCAGTTCTTC

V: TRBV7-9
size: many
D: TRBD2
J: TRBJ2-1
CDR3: CASSLHSGILTNEQFF
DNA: TGTGCCAGCAGCTTGCATAGCGGGATCCTTACCAATGAGCAGTTCTTC

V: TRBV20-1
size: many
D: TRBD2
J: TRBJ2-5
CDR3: CSATDGLAGETQYF
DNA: TGCAGTGCTACCGACGGACTAGCGGGAGAGACCCAGTACTTC

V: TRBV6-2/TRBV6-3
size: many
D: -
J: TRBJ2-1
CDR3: CASRTGAGAGNEQFF
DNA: TGTGCCAGCAGGACAGGGGCGGGAGCGGGGAATGAGCAGTTCTTC

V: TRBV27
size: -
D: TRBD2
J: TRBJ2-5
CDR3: CASSLSPGGETQYF
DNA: TGTGCCAGCAGTTTATCCCCCGGGGGGGAGACCCAGTACTTC

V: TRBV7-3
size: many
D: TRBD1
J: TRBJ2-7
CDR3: CASSFDRGPYEQYF
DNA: TGTGCCAGCAGCTTCGACAGGGGCCCCTACGAGCAGTACTTC

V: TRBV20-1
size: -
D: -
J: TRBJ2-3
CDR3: CSARDPRARLDTQYF
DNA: TGCAGTGCTAGAGATCCGCGAGCCAGATTAGATACGCAGTATTTT

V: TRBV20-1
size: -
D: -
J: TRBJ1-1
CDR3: CSARDYRQWTEAFF
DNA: TGCAGTGCTAGAGATTATAGACAGTGGACTGAAGCTTTCTTT

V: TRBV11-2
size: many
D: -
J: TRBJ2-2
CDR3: CASSPTNTGELFF
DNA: TGTGCCAGCAGCCCGACGAACACCGGGGAGCTGTTTTTT

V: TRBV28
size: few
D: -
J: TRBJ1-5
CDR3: CASTPFVAPVGTDQPQHF
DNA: TGTGCCAGCACCCCATTTGTGGCTCCAGTAGGGACGGACCAGCCCCAGCATTTT

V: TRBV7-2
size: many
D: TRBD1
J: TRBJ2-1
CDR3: CASSFRQGAYNEQFF
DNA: TGTGCCAGCAGCTTCCGACAGGGTGCATACAATGAGCAGTTCTTC

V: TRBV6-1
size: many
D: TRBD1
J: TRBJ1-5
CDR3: CASRPTGTGSQPQHF
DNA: TGTGCCAGCAGACCGACAGGGACGGGCAGTCAGCCCCAGCATTTT

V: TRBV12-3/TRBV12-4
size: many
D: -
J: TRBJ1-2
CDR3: CASSLKGNYGYTF
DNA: TGTGCCAGCAGTTTGAAGGGTAACTATGGCTACACCTTC

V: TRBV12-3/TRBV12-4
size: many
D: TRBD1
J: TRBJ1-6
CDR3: CASTPSRQGNSPLHF
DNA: TGTGCCAGCACTCCTTCTCGACAGGGGAATTCACCCCTCCACTTT

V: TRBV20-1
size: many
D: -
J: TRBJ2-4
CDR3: CSVGEQLKNIQYF
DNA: TGCAGTGTCGGAGAGCAGTTAAAAAACATTCAGTACTTC

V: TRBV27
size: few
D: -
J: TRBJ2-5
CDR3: CASSKLSLREETQYF
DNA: TGTGCCAGCAGCAAACTAAGTTTGAGGGAAGAGACCCAGTACTTC

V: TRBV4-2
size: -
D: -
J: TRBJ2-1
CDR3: CASSQEETSYNEQFF
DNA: TGTGCCAGCAGCCAAGAAGAAACCTCCTACAATGAGCAGTTCTTC

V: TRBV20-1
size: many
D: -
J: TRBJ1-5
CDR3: CTGSEGSNQPQHF
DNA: TGCACAGGGAGTGAAGGGAGCAATCAGCCCCAGCATTTT

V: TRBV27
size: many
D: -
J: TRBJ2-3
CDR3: CASSLSILATDTQYF
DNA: TGTGCCAGCAGTTTATCTATCCTGGCCACAGATACGCAGTATTTT

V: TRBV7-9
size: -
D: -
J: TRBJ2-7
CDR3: CASSFPSHSFYEQYF
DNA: TGTGCCAGCAGCTTCCCCTCCCACTCTTTCTACGAGCAGTACTTC

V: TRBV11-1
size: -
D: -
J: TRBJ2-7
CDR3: CASSLTDGTSYEQYF
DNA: TGTGCCAGCAGCCTGACAGACGGTACCTCCTACGAGCAGTACTTC

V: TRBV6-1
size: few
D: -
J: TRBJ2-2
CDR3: CASSPKEIRELFF
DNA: TGTGCCAGCAGTCCCAAGGAAATCAGGGAGCTGTTTTTT

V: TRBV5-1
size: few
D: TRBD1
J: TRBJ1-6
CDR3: CASSLSDRVNSPLHF
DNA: TGCGCCAGCAGCTTGTCGGACAGGGTCAATTCACCCCTCCACTTT

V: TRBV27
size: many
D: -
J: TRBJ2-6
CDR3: CASSLSSGANVLTF
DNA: TGTGCCAGCAGCTTAAGTTCTGGGGCCAACGTCCTGACTTTC

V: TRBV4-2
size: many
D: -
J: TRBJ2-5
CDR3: CASSLREGETQYF
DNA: TGTGCCAGCAGCTTACGAGAAGGGGAGACCCAGTACTTC

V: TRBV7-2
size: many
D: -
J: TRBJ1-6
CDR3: CASSPVTRGWNSPLHF
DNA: TGTGCCAGCAGCCCCGTTACAAGGGGATGGAATTCACCCCTCCACTTT

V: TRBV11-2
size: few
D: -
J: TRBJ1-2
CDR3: CASSPRQKTTNYGYTF
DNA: TGTGCCAGCAGCCCACGACAGAAGACGACTAACTATGGCTACACCTTC

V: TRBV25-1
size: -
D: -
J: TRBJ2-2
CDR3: CASSDRRDTGELFF
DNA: TGTGCCAGCAGTGACAGGAGGGACACCGGGGAGCTGTTTTTT

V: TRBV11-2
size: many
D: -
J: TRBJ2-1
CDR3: CASSLQGSYNEQFF
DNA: TGTGCCAGCAGCTTACAGGGCTCCTACAATGAGCAGTTCTTC

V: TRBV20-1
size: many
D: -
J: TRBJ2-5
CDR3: CSAAGTHQETQYF
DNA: TGCAGTGCGGCCGGGACCCACCAAGAGACCCAGTACTTC

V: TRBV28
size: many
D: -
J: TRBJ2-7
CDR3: CASSDAQGISYEQYF
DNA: TGTGCCAGCAGTGACGCCCAGGGGATTTCCTACGAGCAGTACTTC

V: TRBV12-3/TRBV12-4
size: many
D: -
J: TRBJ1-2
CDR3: CASSNIYGYTF
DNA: TGTGCCAGCAGCAACATCTATGGCTACACCTTC

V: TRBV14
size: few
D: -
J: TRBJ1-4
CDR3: CASITGPIGELFF
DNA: TGTGCCAGCATCACAGGGCCCATAGGGGAGTTGTTTTTT